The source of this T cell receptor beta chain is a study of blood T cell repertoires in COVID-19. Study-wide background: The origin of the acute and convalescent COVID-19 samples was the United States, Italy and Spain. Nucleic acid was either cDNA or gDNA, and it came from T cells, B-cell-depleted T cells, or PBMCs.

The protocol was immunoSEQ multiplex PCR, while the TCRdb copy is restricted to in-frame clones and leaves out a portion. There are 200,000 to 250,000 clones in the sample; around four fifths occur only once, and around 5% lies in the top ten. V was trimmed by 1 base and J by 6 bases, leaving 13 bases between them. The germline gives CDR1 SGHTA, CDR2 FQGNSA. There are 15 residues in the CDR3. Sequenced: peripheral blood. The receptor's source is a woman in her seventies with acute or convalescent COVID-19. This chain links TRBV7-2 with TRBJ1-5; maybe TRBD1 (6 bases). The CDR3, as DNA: TGTGCCAGCAGCTTAGTGGCGGACAGTGCTCAGCCCCAGCATTTT. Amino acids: CASSLVADSAQPQHF.